This TCR beta chain came from a study of CD8+ T cells in alopecia areata. In each case, RNA was isolated and then reverse transcribed into cDNA as the sequencing template. Sequencing was performed with immunoSEQ multiplex PCR; in TCRdb, only in-frame clones are kept and a portion is missing. The repertoire holds 150,000 to 200,000 clones, with approximately 61% as singletons. Comments on this clone: Its target is not known.

V was pared by 5 bases and J by 4 bases, with 8 bases of the junction left unmatched. Germline assignment: CDR1 SEHNR and CDR2 FQNEAQ (reference sequence). The CDR3 sequence is 15 residues long. Study findings and constraints: In scalp and blood during tofacitinib, many expanded lesional clones persisted.

Treatment given: oral pan-JAK inhibitor, 5-10 mg twice daily. V and J are TRBV7-9 and TRBJ2-3, with 8 bases that match TRBD1. The sequencing here drew on CD4+ T cells sorted from blood, taken at week 24, from a patient treated with tofacitinib. This sequence was found in a human donor with alopecia areata. CDR3 loop: CASSQRTGLSDTQYF. DNA of the CDR3: TGTGCCAGCAGCCAACGGACAGGGCTTTCAGATACGCAGTATTTT.